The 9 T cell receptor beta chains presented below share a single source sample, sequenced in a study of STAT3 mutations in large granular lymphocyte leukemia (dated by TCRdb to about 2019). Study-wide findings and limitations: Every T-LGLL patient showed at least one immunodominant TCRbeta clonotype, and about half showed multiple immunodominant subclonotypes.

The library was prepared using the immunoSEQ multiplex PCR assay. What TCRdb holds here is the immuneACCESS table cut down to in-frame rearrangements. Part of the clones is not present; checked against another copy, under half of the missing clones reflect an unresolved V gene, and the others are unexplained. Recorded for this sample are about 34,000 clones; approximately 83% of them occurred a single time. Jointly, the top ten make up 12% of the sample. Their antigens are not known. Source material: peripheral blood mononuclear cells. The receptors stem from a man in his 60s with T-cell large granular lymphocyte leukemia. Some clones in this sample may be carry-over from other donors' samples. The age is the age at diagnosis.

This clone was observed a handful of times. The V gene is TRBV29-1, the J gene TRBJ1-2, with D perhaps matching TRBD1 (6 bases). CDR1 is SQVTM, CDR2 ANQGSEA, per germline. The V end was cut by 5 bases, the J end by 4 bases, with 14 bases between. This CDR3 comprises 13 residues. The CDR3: CSVQDSETYGYTF. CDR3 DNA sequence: TGCAGCGTTCAGGACAGCGAAACCTATGGCTACACCTTC.

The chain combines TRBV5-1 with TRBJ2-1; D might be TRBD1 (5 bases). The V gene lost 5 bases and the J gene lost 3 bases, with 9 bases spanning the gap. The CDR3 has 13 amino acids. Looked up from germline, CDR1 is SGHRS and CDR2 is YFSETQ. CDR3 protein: CASSRQSYNEQFF. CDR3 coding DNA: TGCGCCAGCAGTCGACAGAGCTACAATGAGCAGTTCTTC. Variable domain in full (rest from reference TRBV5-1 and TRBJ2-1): KAGVTQTPRYLIKTRGQQVTLSCSPISGHRSVSWYQQTPGQGLQFLFEYFSETQRNKGNFPGRFSGRQFSNSRSEMNVSTLELGDSALYLCASSRQSYNEQFFGPGTRLTVL.

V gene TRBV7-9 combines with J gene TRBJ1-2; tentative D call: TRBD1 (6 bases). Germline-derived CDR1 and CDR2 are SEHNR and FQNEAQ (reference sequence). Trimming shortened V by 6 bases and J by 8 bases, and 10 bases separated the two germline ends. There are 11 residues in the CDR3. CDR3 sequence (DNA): TGTGCCAGCAGTAGGGGGGAAGGCTACACCTTC. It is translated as CASSRGEGYTF.

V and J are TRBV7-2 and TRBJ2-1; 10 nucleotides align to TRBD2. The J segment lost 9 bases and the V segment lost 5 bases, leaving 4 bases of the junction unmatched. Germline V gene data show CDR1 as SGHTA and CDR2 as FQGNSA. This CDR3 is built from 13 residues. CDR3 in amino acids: CASSRQREGEQFF. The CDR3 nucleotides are TGTGCCAGCAGCCGCCAGCGGGAGGGTGAGCAGTTCTTC.

CDR3: CASRPGGQGMPLHF. The CDR3 coding sequence is TGTGCCAGCAGGCCTGGGGGGCAGGGGATGCCCCTCCACTTT. V and J are TRBV27 and TRBJ1-6; a possible D gene is TRBD1 (6 bases). Trimming stripped 6 bases from V and 13 bases from J, with 19 bases between. Per the germline V gene, CDR1 is MNHEY and CDR2 is SMNVEV (reference sequence). CDR3 length: 14 residues.

CDR3 nucleotide sequence: TGTGCCAGCAGCTACAGGGAGTGGAACACTGAAGCTTTCTTT. The encoded protein is CASSYREWNTEAFF. This chain joins TRBV5-5 and TRBJ1-1, with D maybe TRBD1 (6 bases). V gave up 3 bases and J gave up 1 base, with 10 bases separating them. This CDR3 contains 14 residues. CDR1 SGHKS and CDR2 YYEKEE come from the germline V gene (reference sequence).

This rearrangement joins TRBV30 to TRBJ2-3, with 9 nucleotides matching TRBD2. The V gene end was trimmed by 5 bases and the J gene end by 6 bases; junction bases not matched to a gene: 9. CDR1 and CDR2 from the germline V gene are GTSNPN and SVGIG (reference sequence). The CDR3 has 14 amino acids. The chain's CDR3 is CAWDSGSSADTQYF. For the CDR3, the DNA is TGTGCCTGGGATAGCGGGAGTTCGGCGGATACGCAGTATTTT.

CDR3: CAWSAVLVGEQYF. As DNA, the CDR3 is TGTGCCTGGAGTGCCGTACTAGTTGGCGAGCAGTACTTC. V and J are TRBV30 and TRBJ2-7, with TRBD2 as a possible D gene (5 bases). The germline V gene encodes CDR1 GTSNPN and CDR2 SVGIG (reference sequence). Trimming cost V 1 base and J 6 bases, with 13 bases left between them. This CDR3 is built from 13 residues.

CDR3 protein: CAWGPSYEQYF. Written as DNA, the CDR3 is TGTGCCTGGGGACCATCCTACGAGCAGTACTTC. J is TRBJ2-7 and V is TRBV30, with D unclear. V gave up 5 bases and J gave up 1 base, with 6 bases separating them. Germline lookup yields CDR1 GTSNPN and CDR2 SVGIG (reference sequence). The CDR3 contains 11 residues.